The rows below give T cell receptor beta chains drawn from one sample of a study of monozygotic twins with inflammatory bowel disease. From its re-call of the 5' RACE reads, TCRdb lists each CDR3 protein once, without DNA. The sample data list about 210,000 distinct CDR3 sequences. Sequencing was carried out using blood. Receptor source: a human donor with ulcerative colitis or Crohn's disease, or a healthy co-twin of an affected twin (not recorded which). CDR3s include the opening cysteine and the closing phenylalanine or tryptophan.

cdr3_aa	v_call	j_call
CASSQDLSSDYGYTF	TRBV3-1	TRBJ1-2
CASSDGGEAFF	TRBV6-4	TRBJ1-1
CASSPPGQLYGYTF	TRBV18	TRBJ1-2
CSAGGGGTRSYEQYF	TRBV20-1	TRBJ2-7
CASSFLYEQYF	TRBV5-8	TRBJ2-7
CATRLASDTQYF	TRBV6-6	TRBJ2-3
CASTDGTETGELFF	TRBV11-2	TRBJ2-2
CASSLRGPKNIQYF	TRBV27	TRBJ2-4
CASSSVGTEAFF	TRBV5-1	TRBJ1-1
CASSQGRYNTEAFF	TRBV3-1	TRBJ1-1
CASTGGRKTQYF	TRBV11-2	TRBJ2-5
CASSLVEDGSYEQYF	TRBV7-2	TRBJ2-7
CASGENYNSYEQYF	TRBV5-1	TRBJ2-7
CASSAQGGGNIQYF	TRBV18	TRBJ2-4
CASSLAGTHYEQYF	TRBV5-5	TRBJ2-7
CSARGDRSRYEQYF	TRBV20-1	TRBJ2-7
CARSRGTGNTEAFF	TRBV5-1	TRBJ1-1
CASSLWVTGTEAFF	TRBV5-1	TRBJ1-1
CSARGPTGHGTEAFF	TRBV20-1	TRBJ1-1
CASSLDLTGMGKLFF	TRBV5-4	TRBJ1-4
CASSQLAGTNTGELFF	TRBV3-1	TRBJ2-2
CASSMGGAPGGNIQYF	TRBV19	TRBJ2-4
CASSFSMSSGANVLTF	TRBV13	TRBJ2-6
CSATKGNTEAFF	TRBV20-1	TRBJ1-1
CASRPSGTTTEAFF	TRBV12-3/TRBV12-4	TRBJ1-1
CSAMEEGKAFF	TRBV20-1	TRBJ1-1
CATQDPATTEAFF	TRBV24-1	TRBJ1-1
CASSQAREQYF	TRBV3-1	TRBJ2-7
CASSPLTGIGGIQYF	TRBV6-1	TRBJ2-4
CASSPGVRSNQPQHF	TRBV12-3/TRBV12-4	TRBJ1-5
CASSEYWEVGNQPQHF	TRBV6-1	TRBJ1-5
CASSQNREETQYF	TRBV7-8	TRBJ2-5
CASSLRRGIDTEAFF	TRBV18	TRBJ1-1
CASSGSYGYTF	TRBV2	TRBJ1-2
CASSLATGNQPQHF	TRBV7-2	TRBJ1-5
CASRLSASYEQYF	TRBV5-1	TRBJ2-7
CASSQRYGTGTYEQYF	TRBV4-1	TRBJ2-7
CASSLCAINLRGCDEQFF	TRBV11-2	TRBJ2-1
CASSYQNPPDTEAFF	TRBV6-2/TRBV6-3	TRBJ1-1
CASSPPGEAKNIQYF	TRBV18	TRBJ2-4
CSVVERDYEQFF	TRBV29-1	TRBJ2-1
CSATDRAIETQYF	TRBV20-1	TRBJ2-5
CASSSTSTNEKLFF	TRBV12-3/TRBV12-4	TRBJ1-4
CASSLGQGAGELFF	TRBV7-2	TRBJ2-2
CASSLDRTGELFF	TRBV7-2	TRBJ2-2
CASSNITPTLGKNIQYF	TRBV21-1	TRBJ2-4